These 18 T cell receptor beta chains were sequenced from one sample in a study of blood T cell repertoires in COVID-19. The data were produced by immunoSEQ multiplex PCR, yet TCRdb's version contains in-frame clones alone and is incomplete. This sample has 150,000 to 200,000 clones; around 80% occur once, and the top ten carry roughly 15%. The sequencing input was PBMCs or T cells enriched from blood (not recorded which). The receptor set was obtained from a man aged 50 to 60 who had recovered from COVID-19.

The chain carries TRBV18 and TRBJ1-3; D is perhaps TRBD1 (6 bases). The V end was cut by 5 bases, the J end by 0 bases, with 14 bases between. This CDR3 is 16 amino acids long. Germline V lookup: CDR1 KGHSH, CDR2 LQKENI. CDR3 nucleotide sequence: TGTGCCAGCTCAAGCGAGACAGGTTTCTCTGGAAACACCATATATTTT. It is translated as CASSSETGFSGNTIYF. The whole variable domain, remainder taken from reference TRBV18 and TRBJ1-3, is NAGVMQNPRHLVRRRGQEARLRCSPMKGHSHVYWYRQLPEEGLKFMVYLQKENIIDESGMPKERFSAEFPKEGPSILRIQQVVRGDSAAYFCASSSETGFSGNTIYFGEGSWLTVV.

This chain links TRBV10-3 with TRBJ1-2, with a tentative D call TRBD1 (6 bases). Trimming cost V 2 bases and J 8 bases, with 12 bases left between them. The CDR3 totals 13 residues. Germline loops: CDR1 ENHRY, CDR2 SYGVKD. The CDR3 spells CAISEGQGIGYTF. CDR3 nucleotide sequence: TGTGCCATCAGTGAGGGGCAGGGGATCGGCTACACCTTC.

This chain connects TRBV7-9 to TRBJ1-2; no clear D gene. V lost 1 base and J lost 6, with 6 bases in between. Germline-derived CDR1 and CDR2 are SEHNR and FQNEAQ (reference sequence). This CDR3 is 12 amino acids long. The CDR3 loop is CASSLGQNGYTF. As DNA, the CDR3 is TGTGCCAGCAGCTTAGGGCAGAATGGCTACACCTTC.

The CDR3 sequence: CASSPKQNGNQPQHF. CDR3 nucleotide sequence: TGTGCCAGCTCACCAAAACAGAACGGCAATCAGCCCCAGCATTTT. This sequence joins TRBV18 and TRBJ1-5; D is undetermined. Germline CDR1 reads KGHSH; CDR2 reads LQKENI. Trimming took 2 bases from V and 2 from J, leaving 10 bases between them. The CDR3 contains 15 residues.

The V call is TRBV2, the J call TRBJ1-2; 9 nucleotides align to TRBD1. The CDR3 has 13 amino acids. V was clipped by 6 bases and J by 4 bases; unmatched bases: 3. Germline lookup yields CDR1 SNHLY and CDR2 FYNNEI. In DNA form, the CDR3 reads TGTGCCAGCAGGACAGGGGGACCCTATGGCTACACCTTC. Translating gives CASRTGGPYGYTF. Full variable domain (missing parts from reference TRBV2 and TRBJ1-2): EPEVTQTPSHQVTQMGQEVILRCVPISNHLYFYWYRQILGQKVEFLVSFYNNEISEKSEIFDDQFSVERPDGSNFTLKIRSTKLEDSAMYFCASRTGGPYGYTFGSGTRLTVV.

The CDR3 region has the DNA TGCGCCAGCAGCGTGACAGGGGACTCCTACAATGAGCAGTTCTTC. It is translated as CASSVTGDSYNEQFF. This chain joins TRBV5-1 and TRBJ2-1, with 8 bases that match TRBD1. The junction had 3 bases not matched to a gene; V was cut back by 4 bases and J by 0 bases. The CDR3 runs to 15 residues. Germline lookup yields CDR1 SGHRS and CDR2 YFSETQ.

In the case of this clone: Other DNA sequences within the sample encode an identical CDR3. V usage is TRBV5-4 and J usage is TRBJ1-4; TRBD1 matches 7 bases. The CDR3 consists of 13 residues. The germline V gene has CDR1 SGHNT and CDR2 YYREEE (reference sequence). V was clipped by 1 base and J by 7 bases; unmatched bases: 1. The CDR3: CASSLQGGEKLFF. DNA for the CDR3: TGTGCCAGCAGCTTGCAGGGGGGTGAAAAACTGTTTTTT.

The V gene is TRBV5-1, the J gene TRBJ1-3; D not resolved. CDR3 length equals 14 residues. The V end lost 4 bases, the J end lost 1 base, and 9 bases lay between the germline ends. Germline V CDR1 and CDR2: SGHRS, YFSETQ. The CDR3: CASSRTTSGNTIYF. The CDR3 nucleotides are TGCGCCAGCAGCCGTACTACTTCTGGAAACACCATATATTTT.

The gene calls are TRBV14 and TRBJ1-3, with TRBD1 as a possible D gene (6 bases). The ends were cut back, 3 bases at V and 3 bases at J, with 9 bases in the middle. This CDR3 has 14 residues. Germline-derived CDR1 and CDR2 are SGHDN and FVKESK. The CDR3 sequence is CASSQSRGGNTIYF. The CDR3 DNA is TGTGCCAGCAGCCAGTCCAGGGGTGGAAACACCATATATTTT.

The V call is TRBV7-9, the J call TRBJ1-5, with 9 bases that match TRBD1. The V gene's germline CDR1 is SEHNR and CDR2 FQNEAQ (reference sequence). The CDR3 length is 17 residues. V shed 5 bases, J shed 0 bases, and the junction held 8 bases outside the gene matches. The CDR3 spells CASSPGTGTLSNQPQHF. The CDR3 DNA reads as TGTGCCAGCAGCCCCGGGACAGGGACCCTTAGCAATCAGCCCCAGCATTTT.

This clone was found once. This sequence joins TRBV3-1 (or the pseudogene TRBV3-2) and TRBJ1-5; 8 nucleotides align to TRBD1. V trimming: 4 bases; J trimming: 4 bases; junction bases outside the gene matches: 0. Germline V gene sequence: CDR1 LGHDT, CDR2 YNNKEL (reference sequence). The CDR3 runs to 13 residues. Here the CDR3 reads CASSRTGNQPQHF. CDR3 sequence (DNA): TGTGCCAGCAGCCGGACAGGGAATCAGCCCCAGCATTTT.

This clone was seen only once. The chain links TRBV27 to TRBJ2-2; TRBD1 matches 9 bases. CDR1 MNHEY and CDR2 SMNVEV come from the germline V gene (reference sequence). CDR3 length: 18 residues. With V trimmed by 5 bases and J by 0 bases, 10 bases remained unmatched. The CDR3 region is CASSPHIQGAPNTGELFF. In nucleotides, the CDR3 is TGTGCCAGCAGTCCACATATACAGGGGGCGCCGAACACCGGGGAGCTGTTTTTT.

This clone appeared once. V and J are TRBV5-1 and TRBJ2-7, with 9 positions matching TRBD1. The J segment lost 7 bases and the V segment lost 4 bases, leaving 15 bases of the junction unmatched. The CDR3 totals 16 residues. Germline V gene data show CDR1 as SGHRS and CDR2 as YFSETQ. CDR3 residues: CASSPPGQGTPKEQYF. CDR3 sequence (DNA): TGCGCCAGCAGCCCCCCGGGACAGGGTACCCCTAAGGAGCAGTACTTC.

The chain couples TRBV5-1 to TRBJ1-2; D is unresolved. Germline-derived CDR1 and CDR2 are SGHRS and YFSETQ. The CDR3 length is 14 residues. V was clipped by 2 bases and J by 4 bases, with 12 bases between them. This chain's CDR3 is CASSFSRESYGYTF. DNA for the CDR3: TGCGCCAGCAGCTTCTCGAGAGAAAGCTATGGCTACACCTTC. Combining the CDR3 with reference TRBV5-1 and TRBJ1-2 gives the whole variable domain KAGVTQTPRYLIKTRGQQVTLSCSPISGHRSVSWYQQTPGQGLQFLFEYFSETQRNKGNFPGRFSGRQFSNSRSEMNVSTLELGDSALYLCASSFSRESYGYTFGSGTRLTVV.

CDR3 in amino acids: CAISPGTGGLNTEAFF. The CDR3 DNA follows: TGTGCCATCAGTCCCGGGACAGGGGGCCTGAACACTGAAGCTTTCTTT. This chain links TRBV10-3 with TRBJ1-1; 12 bases match TRBD1. CDR3 size: 16 residues. Per germline, CDR1 ENHRY and CDR2 SYGVKD. V was pared by 5 bases and J by 0 bases, with 4 bases of the junction left unmatched.

This clone was detected ten times or more. The V call is TRBV5-1, the J call TRBJ2-2; 9 bases fit TRBD1. The length of the CDR3 is 20 residues. V shed 2 bases and J 0 bases; nucleotides not matched to a gene: 14. CDR1 is SGHRS, CDR2 YFSETQ, per germline. CDR3 protein: CASSFLIDPRDRANTGELFF. The CDR3 nucleotides read TGCGCCAGCAGCTTCCTCATAGATCCACGGGACAGGGCGAACACCGGGGAGCTGTTTTTT.

The chain combines TRBV19 with TRBJ1-6; D is uncertain. In germline, CDR1 is LNHDA, CDR2 SQIVND (reference sequence). V lost 3 bases and J 0 bases, leaving 15 bases between the germline ends. The CDR3 is made up of 18 amino acids. The CDR3 DNA follows: TGTGCCAGTAGTATTGAGGGCGGCTATAGCTCCTATAATTCACCCCTCCACTTT. It is translated as CASSIEGGYSSYNSPLHF.

The chain employs TRBV5-1 and TRBJ2-3, with 15 bases aligning to TRBD2. There are 16 residues in the CDR3. The V segment lost 4 bases and the J segment 7 bases; nucleotides outside the gene matches: 7. Looked up from germline, CDR1 is SGHRS and CDR2 is YFSETQ. The CDR3 sequence is CASSARTSGGVNTQYF. In DNA, the CDR3 is TGCGCCAGCAGCGCAAGGACTAGCGGGGGGGTGAATACGCAGTATTTT.